This TCR beta chain derives from a study of T cell repertoires in cytomegalovirus infection. V was pared by 5 bases and J by 2 bases, with 12 bases between. CDR3 size: 14 residues. Germline CDR1 and CDR2: SGHVS and FQNEAQ. MiXCR, run by TCRdb on the reads, gives a single entry per CDR3 protein. In the table there are more than 250,000 distinct CDR3 sequences, 20% to 30% of which are singletons. The table lists this clonotype with many counts. Antigen: not known. This receptor was obtained from a human donor in good health (CMV status not recorded). Some clones in this sample may be carry-over from other donors' samples. The input for sequencing was cultured PBMCs, taken from culture after CMV antigen stimulation. The chain joins TRBV7-8 to TRBJ1-2; D is undetermined. DNA for the CDR3: TGTGCCAGCAGCCCCTTATTTGGCAACTATGGCTACACCTTC. It yields the protein CASSPLFGNYGYTF.